The source of this T cell receptor beta chain is a study of shared clonotypes between healthy human individuals. Concerning this clone: Its cognate antigen is unknown.

Caucasian adults residing in Nashville, Tennessee made up all the donors. Into CD45RA+ naive and CD45RA-negative memory subsets, the CD4+ cells were split. Trimming shortened V by 4 bases and J by 5 bases, and 11 bases separated the two germline ends. This CDR3 is built from 13 residues. Germline V gives CDR1 LGHNA, CDR2 YSLEER. The study's findings and limits: Non-shared clonotypes were found to have lower generation probabilities than the clonotypes that were shared by all four of the sorted-subset donors. Clonotypes that were shared across a handful of donors made up approximately 5% of naive CD4 clonotypes.

Produced via immunoSEQ multiplex PCR; TCRdb's table is partial and in-frame only. The sample holds around 1.5 million clones, 95% to 99% seen once. The V call is TRBV4-3, the J call TRBJ2-5; tentatively, D is TRBD1 (5 bases). Specimen: naive CD4+ T cells sorted from blood. Subset meaning: CD45RA+ positively selected. The receptor comes from a man aged 25-45 years in good health. In DNA, the CDR3 is TGCGCCAGCAGCCCGGACACTACGGAGACCCAGTACTTC. It codes for CASSPDTTETQYF.